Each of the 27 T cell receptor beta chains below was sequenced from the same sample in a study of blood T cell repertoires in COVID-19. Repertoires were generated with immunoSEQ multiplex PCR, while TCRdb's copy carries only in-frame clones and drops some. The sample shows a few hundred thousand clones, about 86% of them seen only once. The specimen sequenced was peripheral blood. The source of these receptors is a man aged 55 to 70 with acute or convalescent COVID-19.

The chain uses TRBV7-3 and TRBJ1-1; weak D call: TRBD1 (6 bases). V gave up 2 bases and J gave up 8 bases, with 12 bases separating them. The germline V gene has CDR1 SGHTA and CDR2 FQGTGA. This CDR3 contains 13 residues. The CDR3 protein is CASSLGFDREAFF. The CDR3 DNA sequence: TGTGCCAGCAGCTTAGGATTCGACAGGGAAGCTTTCTTT.

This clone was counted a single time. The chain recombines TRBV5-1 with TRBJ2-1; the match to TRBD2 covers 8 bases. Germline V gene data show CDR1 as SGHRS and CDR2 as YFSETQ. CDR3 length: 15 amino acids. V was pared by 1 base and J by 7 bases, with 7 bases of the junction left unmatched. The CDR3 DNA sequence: TGCGCCAGCAGCTTGTTGTCGGGAGGGCTAAATGAGCAGTTCTTC. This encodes CASSLLSGGLNEQFF.

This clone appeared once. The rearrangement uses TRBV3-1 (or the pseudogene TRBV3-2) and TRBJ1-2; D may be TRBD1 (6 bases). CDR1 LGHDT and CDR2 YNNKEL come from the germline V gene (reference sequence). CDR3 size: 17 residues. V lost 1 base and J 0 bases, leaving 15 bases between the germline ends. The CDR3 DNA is TGTGCCAGCAGCCAAGGGGGAGGGGGAGGCGCTAACTATGGCTACACCTTC. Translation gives CASSQGGGGGANYGYTF.

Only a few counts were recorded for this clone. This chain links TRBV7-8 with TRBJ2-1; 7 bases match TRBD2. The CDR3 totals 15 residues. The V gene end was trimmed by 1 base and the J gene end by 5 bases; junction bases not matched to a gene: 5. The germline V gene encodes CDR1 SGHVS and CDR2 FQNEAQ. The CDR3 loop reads CASSLGWLADNEQFF. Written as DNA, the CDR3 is TGTGCCAGCAGCTTAGGATGGCTAGCGGACAATGAGCAGTTCTTC.

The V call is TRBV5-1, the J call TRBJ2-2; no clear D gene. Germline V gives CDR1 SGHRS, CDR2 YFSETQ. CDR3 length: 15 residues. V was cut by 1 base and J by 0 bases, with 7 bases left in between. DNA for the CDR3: TGCGCCAGCAGCTTGAACCAGGCGAACACCGGGGAGCTGTTTTTT. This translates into CASSLNQANTGELFF.

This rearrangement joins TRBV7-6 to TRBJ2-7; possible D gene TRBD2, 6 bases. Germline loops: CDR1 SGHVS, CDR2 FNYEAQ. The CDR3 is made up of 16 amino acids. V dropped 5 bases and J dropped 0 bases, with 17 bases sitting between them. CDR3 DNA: TGTGCCAGCAGCCCCCTTCGTGGGGAGGACTCCTACGAGCAGTACTTC. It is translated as CASSPLRGEDSYEQYF.

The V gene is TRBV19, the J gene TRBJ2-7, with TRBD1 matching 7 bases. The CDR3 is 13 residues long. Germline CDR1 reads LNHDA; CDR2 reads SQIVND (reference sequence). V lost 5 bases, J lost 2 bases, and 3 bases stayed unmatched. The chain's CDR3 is CASSQQGTYEQYF. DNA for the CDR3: TGTGCCAGTAGTCAACAGGGGACCTACGAGCAGTACTTC.

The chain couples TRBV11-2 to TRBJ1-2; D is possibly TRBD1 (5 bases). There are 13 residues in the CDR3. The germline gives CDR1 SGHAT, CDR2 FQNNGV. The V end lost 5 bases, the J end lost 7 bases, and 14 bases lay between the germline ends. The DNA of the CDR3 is TGTGCCAGCAGCCCAACCGGGGGTCGTGGCTACACCTTC. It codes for CASSPTGGRGYTF.

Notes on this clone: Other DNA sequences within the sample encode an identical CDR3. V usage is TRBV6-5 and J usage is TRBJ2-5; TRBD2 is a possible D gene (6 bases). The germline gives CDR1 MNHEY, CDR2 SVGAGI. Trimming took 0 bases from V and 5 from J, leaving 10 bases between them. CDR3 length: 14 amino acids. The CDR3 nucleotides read TGTGCCAGCAGTTACTCGAGTCTAGCGGAGACCCAGTACTTC. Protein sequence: CASSYSSLAETQYF.

CDR3 protein: CASSLRAGAVTDTQYF. CDR3 bases: TGTGCCAGTAGTTTGAGGGCGGGAGCCGTCACAGATACGCAGTATTTT. The chain links TRBV19 to TRBJ2-3; TRBD2 aligns across 7 bases. The CDR3 has 16 amino acids. The V segment lost 5 bases and the J segment 2 bases; nucleotides outside the gene matches: 10. Germline V gene data show CDR1 as LNHDA and CDR2 as SQIVND (reference sequence).

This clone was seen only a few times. The DNA for the CDR3 is TGCGCCAGCAGCCAAGAACTGCTAGCGGGAGGGTTTTACGAGCAGTACTTC. Encoded protein: CASSQELLAGGFYEQYF. The rearrangement links TRBV4-3 to TRBJ2-7; TRBD2 matches at 12 bases. This CDR3 has 17 residues. Germline V lookup: CDR1 LGHNA, CDR2 YSLEER. Unmatched junction bases numbered 7, after V lost 0 bases and J lost 4 bases.

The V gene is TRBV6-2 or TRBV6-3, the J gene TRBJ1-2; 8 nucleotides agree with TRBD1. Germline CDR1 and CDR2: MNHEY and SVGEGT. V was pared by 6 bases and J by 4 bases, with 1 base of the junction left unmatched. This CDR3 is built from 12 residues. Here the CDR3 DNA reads TGTGCCAGCAGCGACAGGGGCTATGGCTACACCTTC. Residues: CASSDRGYGYTF.

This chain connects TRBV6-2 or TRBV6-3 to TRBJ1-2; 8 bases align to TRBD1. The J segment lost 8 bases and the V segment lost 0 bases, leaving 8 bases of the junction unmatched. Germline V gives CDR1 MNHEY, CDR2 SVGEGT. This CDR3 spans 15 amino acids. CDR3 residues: CASSYSSTGEGGYTF. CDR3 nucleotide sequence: TGTGCCAGCAGTTACTCGTCGACAGGGGAAGGAGGCTACACCTTC.

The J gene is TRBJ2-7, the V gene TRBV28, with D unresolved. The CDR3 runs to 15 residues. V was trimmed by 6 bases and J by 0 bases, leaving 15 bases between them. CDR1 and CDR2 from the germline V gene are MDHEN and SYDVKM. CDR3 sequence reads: CASSSPLEYSYEQYF. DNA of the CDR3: TGTGCCAGCAGCTCCCCTCTGGAGTACTCCTACGAGCAGTACTTC.

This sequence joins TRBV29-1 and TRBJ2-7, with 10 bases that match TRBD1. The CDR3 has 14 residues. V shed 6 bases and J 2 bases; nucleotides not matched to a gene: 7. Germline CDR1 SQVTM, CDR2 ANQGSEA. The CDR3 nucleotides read TGCAGCGTGAGAACGACAGGGGGCACCTACGAGCAGTACTTC. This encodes CSVRTTGGTYEQYF.

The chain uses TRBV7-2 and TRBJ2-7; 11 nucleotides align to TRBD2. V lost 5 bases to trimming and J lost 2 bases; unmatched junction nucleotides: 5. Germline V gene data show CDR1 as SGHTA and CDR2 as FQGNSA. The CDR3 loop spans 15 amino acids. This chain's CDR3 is CASSLSGRATYEQYF. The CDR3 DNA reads TGTGCCAGCAGCCTTAGCGGGAGGGCTACCTACGAGCAGTACTTC. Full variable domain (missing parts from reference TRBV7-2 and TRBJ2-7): GAGVSQSPSNKVTEKGKDVELRCDPISGHTALYWYRQSLGQGLEFLIYFQGNSAPDKSGLPSDRFSAERTGGSVSTLTIQRTQQEDSAVYLCASSLSGRATYEQYFGPGTRLTVT.

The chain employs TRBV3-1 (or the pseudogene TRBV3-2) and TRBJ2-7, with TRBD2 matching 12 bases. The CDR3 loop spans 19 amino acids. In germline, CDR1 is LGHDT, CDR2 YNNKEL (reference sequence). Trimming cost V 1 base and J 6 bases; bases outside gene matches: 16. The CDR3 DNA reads TGTGCCAGCAGCCAAGCAACCTCCTGGACTAGCGGGACTCTGGGCGAGCAGTACTTC. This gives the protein CASSQATSWTSGTLGEQYF.

CDR3 nucleotide sequence: TGTGCCAGCAGTTACAGCCCAGGGGCCACTGAAGCTTTCTTT. Translating it yields CASSYSPGATEAFF. The genes are TRBV6-2 or TRBV6-3 and TRBJ1-1; possibly TRBD1 for D (6 bases). Trimming cost V 2 bases and J 4 bases, with 11 bases left between them. The CDR3 is 14 amino acids. Germline V lookup: CDR1 MNHEY, CDR2 SVGEGT.

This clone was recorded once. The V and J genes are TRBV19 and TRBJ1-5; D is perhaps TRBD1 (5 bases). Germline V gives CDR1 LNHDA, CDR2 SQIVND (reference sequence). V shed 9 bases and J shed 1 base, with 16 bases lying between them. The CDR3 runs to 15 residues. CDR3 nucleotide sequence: TGTGCCAGCCTTAGGACACCACAGAGCAATCAGCCCCAGCATTTT. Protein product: CASLRTPQSNQPQHF.

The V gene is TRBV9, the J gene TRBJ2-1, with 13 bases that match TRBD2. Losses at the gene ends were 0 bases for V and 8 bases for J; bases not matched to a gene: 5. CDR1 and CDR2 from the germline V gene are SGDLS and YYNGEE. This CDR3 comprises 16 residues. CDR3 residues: CASSVEGTSGIDEQFF. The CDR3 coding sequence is TGTGCCAGCAGCGTAGAAGGGACTAGCGGGATTGATGAGCAGTTCTTC.

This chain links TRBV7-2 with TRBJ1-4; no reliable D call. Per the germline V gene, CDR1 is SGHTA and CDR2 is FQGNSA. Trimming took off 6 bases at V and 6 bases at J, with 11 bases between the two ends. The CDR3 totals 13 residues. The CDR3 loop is CASSQREDEKLFF. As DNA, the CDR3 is TGTGCCAGCAGTCAGCGGGAGGATGAAAAACTGTTTTTT.

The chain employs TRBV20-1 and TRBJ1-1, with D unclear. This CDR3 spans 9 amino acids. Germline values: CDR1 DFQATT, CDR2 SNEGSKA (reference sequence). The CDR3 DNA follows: TGCAGGGCGGGGAGTAGGGCTTTCTTT. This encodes CRAGSRAFF.

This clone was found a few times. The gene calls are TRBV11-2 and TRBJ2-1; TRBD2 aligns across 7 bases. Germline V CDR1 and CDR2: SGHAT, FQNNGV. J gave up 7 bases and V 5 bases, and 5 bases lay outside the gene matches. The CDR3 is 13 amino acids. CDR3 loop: CASSPAGWNEQFF. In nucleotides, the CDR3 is TGTGCCAGCAGCCCAGCGGGATGGAATGAGCAGTTCTTC.

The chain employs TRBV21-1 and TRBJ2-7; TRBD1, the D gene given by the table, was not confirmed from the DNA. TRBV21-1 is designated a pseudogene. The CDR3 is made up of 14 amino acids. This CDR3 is CASSNRDRDAEQYF. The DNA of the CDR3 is TGTGCCAGCAGCAACCGGGACAGGGATGCCGAGCAGTACTTC.

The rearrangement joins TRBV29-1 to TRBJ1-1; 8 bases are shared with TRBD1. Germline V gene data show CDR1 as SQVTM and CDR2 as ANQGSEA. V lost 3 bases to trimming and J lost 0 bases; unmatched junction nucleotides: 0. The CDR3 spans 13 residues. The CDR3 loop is CSVEDRVNTEAFF. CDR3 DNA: TGCAGCGTTGAGGACAGGGTGAACACTGAAGCTTTCTTT.

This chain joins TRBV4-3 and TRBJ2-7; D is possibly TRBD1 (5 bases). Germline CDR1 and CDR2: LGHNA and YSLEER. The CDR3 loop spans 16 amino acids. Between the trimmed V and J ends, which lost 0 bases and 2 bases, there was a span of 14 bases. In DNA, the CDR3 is TGCGCCAGCAGCCAAGATCGAGGATTCAGGGCCTACGAGCAGTACTTC. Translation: CASSQDRGFRAYEQYF.

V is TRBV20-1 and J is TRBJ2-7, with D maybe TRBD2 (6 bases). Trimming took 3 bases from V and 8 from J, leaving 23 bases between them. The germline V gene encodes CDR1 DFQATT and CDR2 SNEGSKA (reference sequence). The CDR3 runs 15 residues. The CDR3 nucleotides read TGCAGTGCTAGTGGCCTGGAGGGACTGCCTCCCAAGCAGTACTTC. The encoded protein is CSASGLEGLPPKQYF.